Listed below are T cell receptor beta chains from one sample, sequenced in a study of blood T cell repertoires in COVID-19. Libraries were prepared by immunoSEQ multiplex PCR; TCRdb keeps only in-frame clonotypes and omits some of them. The sample gives 250,000 to 400,000 clones, about nine tenths of which show up once; approximately 4.7% is in the top ten. The sample consisted of PBMCs or T cells enriched from blood (not recorded which). Every receptor here comes from a man aged 55 to 70 who had recovered from COVID-19. CDR3s include the opening cysteine and the closing phenylalanine or tryptophan. D genes are given only for firm matches. Only part of the rows carry a size: once, few, many, or a class if the clone is expanded.

abundance,v_gene,j_gene,d_gene,CDR3aa,CDR3nt
.,TRBV11-2,TRBJ1-6,.,CASSSRGGYNSPLHF,TGTGCCAGCAGCTCGAGGGGGGGGTATAATTCACCCCTCCACTTT
.,TRBV28,TRBJ2-7,TRBD1,CAISTGAAYEQYF,TGTGCCATCTCGACAGGGGCGGCCTACGAGCAGTACTTC
.,TRBV6-2/TRBV6-3,TRBJ2-2,TRBD2,CASSGGLAGGGLTGELFF,TGTGCCAGCAGTGGGGGACTAGCGGGAGGTGGCCTTACCGGGGAGCTGTTTTTT
.,TRBV6-2/TRBV6-3,TRBJ1-2,.,CASSSDTNYGYTF,TGTGCCAGCAGTTCCGACACTAACTATGGCTACACCTTC
.,TRBV2,TRBJ2-5,TRBD2,CASSELAGPQETQYF,TGTGCCAGCAGTGAACTAGCGGGCCCCCAAGAGACCCAGTACTTC
.,TRBV28,TRBJ2-7,.,CASTGDYEQYF,TGTGCCAGTACCGGGGACTACGAGCAGTACTTC
.,TRBV27,TRBJ1-1,TRBD1,CASSRGRLNTEAFF,TGTGCCAGCAGCAGGGGGCGGCTGAACACTGAAGCTTTCTTT
.,TRBV2,TRBJ1-2,TRBD1,CASRGQEGYGYTF,TGTGCCAGCAGGGGACAGGAGGGTTATGGCTACACCTTC
.,TRBV9,TRBJ1-5,.,CASSDPGGRPGF,TGTGCCAGCAGCGACCCAGGAGGCAGGCCGGGTTTT
.,TRBV4-1,TRBJ1-5,.,CASSQDSWGGGLAQHF,TGCGCCAGCAGCCAAGATAGCTGGGGGGGAGGATTAGCCCAGCATTTT
.,TRBV28,TRBJ2-7,.,CASSFYRASYEQYF,TGTGCCAGCAGTTTCTACCGCGCCTCCTACGAGCAGTACTTC
.,TRBV10-3,TRBJ2-1,TRBD2,CAISELGTSGIGYNEQFF,TGTGCCATCAGTGAACTAGGGACTAGCGGGATAGGTTACAATGAGCAGTTCTTC
.,TRBV29-1,TRBJ2-1,.,CSVEKRLGGLDEQFF,TGCAGCGTTGAAAAGCGTCTGGGCGGGTTGGATGAGCAGTTCTTC
.,TRBV6-5,TRBJ1-1,TRBD1,CASRFDRGNTEAFF,TGTGCCAGCAGATTCGACAGGGGAAACACTGAAGCTTTCTTT
once,TRBV25-1,TRBJ1-5,.,CASSASGNSNQPQHF,TGTGCCAGCAGTGCCTCAGGGAATAGCAATCAGCCCCAGCATTTT
.,TRBV19,TRBJ1-2,TRBD1,CASRDLRQGARGYTF,TGTGCCAGTAGGGATCTCAGACAGGGGGCGCGTGGCTACACCTTC